A single sample is the source of the 12 T cell receptor beta chains below, sequenced in a study of blood T cell repertoires in COVID-19. Sequencing used immunoSEQ multiplex PCR; TCRdb keeps in-frame clones, though not all of them. The data contain hundreds of thousands of clones, about four fifths of them singletons. Sequenced material: peripheral blood. The source is a woman aged 40 to 55 with active or convalescent COVID-19.

V gene TRBV30 combines with J gene TRBJ2-2, with a weak D call TRBD2 (6 bases). Looked up from germline, CDR1 is GTSNPN and CDR2 is SVGIG (reference sequence). V dropped 3 bases and J dropped 1 base, with 9 bases sitting between them. The CDR3 extends over 14 amino acids. The CDR3 DNA sequence: TGTGCCTGGAGATTGGGGGGGAACACCGGGGAGCTGTTTTTT. It specifies CAWRLGGNTGELFF.

The V call is TRBV30, the J call TRBJ2-7, with D possibly being TRBD1 (5 bases). The germline gives CDR1 GTSNPN, CDR2 SVGIG (reference sequence). V dropped 5 bases and J dropped 0 bases, with 8 bases sitting between them. The length of the CDR3 is 12 residues. The CDR3 protein is CAWGAFSYEQYF. CDR3 coding DNA: TGTGCCTGGGGGGCCTTCTCCTACGAGCAGTACTTC. Filled out from reference TRBV30 and TRBJ2-7, the complete variable domain reads SQTIHQWPATLVQPVGSPLSLECTVEGTSNPNLYWYRQAAGRGLQLLFYSVGIGQISSEVPQNLSASRPQDRQFILSSKKLLLSDSGFYLCAWGAFSYEQYFGPGTRLTVT.

V and J are TRBV19 and TRBJ2-2; TRBD1 is a possible D gene (5 bases). The CDR3 spans 14 residues. Germline CDR1 is LNHDA and CDR2 is SQIVND (reference sequence). Between the trimmed V and J ends, which lost 1 base and 6 bases, there was a span of 9 bases. For the CDR3, the DNA is TGTGCCAGTAGTATAGGCCAGGGATCCGGGGAGCTGTTTTTT. Residues: CASSIGQGSGELFF.

The J gene is TRBJ2-7, the V gene TRBV19, with no clear D. The germline gives CDR1 LNHDA, CDR2 SQIVND (reference sequence). The CDR3 sequence is 13 residues long. V was clipped by 3 bases and J by 2 bases, with 8 bases between them. CDR3 protein: CASSITNTYEQYF. The CDR3 nucleotides read TGTGCCAGTAGTATTACAAATACCTACGAGCAGTACTTC.

This clone showed up just a few times. The CDR3 here is CASSPLAGGNYGYTF. The CDR3 DNA follows: TGTGCCAGCAGCCCCCTAGCAGGCGGAAACTATGGCTACACCTTC. The chain uses TRBV7-2 and TRBJ1-2; no reliable D call. The germline V gene encodes CDR1 SGHTA and CDR2 FQGNSA. The CDR3 extends over 15 amino acids. With 5 bases removed from V and 2 bases from J, the gap between germline ends came to 15 bases.

The genes are TRBV7-9 and TRBJ2-3; the match to TRBD1 covers 10 bases. Trimming cost V 5 bases and J 0 bases; bases outside gene matches: 5. The CDR3 sequence is 16 residues long. From germline, CDR1 is SEHNR and CDR2 FQNEAQ (reference sequence). The chain's CDR3 is CASSPGTGESTDTQYF. CDR3 sequence (DNA): TGTGCCAGCAGCCCCGGGACAGGGGAGAGCACAGATACGCAGTATTTT.

This chain uses TRBV4-2 with TRBJ1-5; D gene ambiguous. Germline V gives CDR1 LGHNA, CDR2 YNFKEQ. The CDR3 covers 15 residues. V was shortened by 7 bases and J by 0 bases, with 13 bases between the two germline ends. CDR3 sequence reads: CASNLDGNSNQPQHF. Written as DNA, the CDR3 is TGTGCCAGCAATCTAGACGGGAATAGCAATCAGCCCCAGCATTTT.

This chain links TRBV27 with TRBJ2-7, with 7 bases fitting TRBD2. The V and J ends lost 2 bases and 5 bases, in that order; junction bases with no gene match: 12. This CDR3 has 16 amino acids. Per the germline V gene, CDR1 is MNHEY and CDR2 is SMNVEV (reference sequence). The CDR3, as DNA: TGTGCCAGCAGTTTAACTCCCTGGCAGGGAGGGCACGAGCAGTACTTC. Translating gives CASSLTPWQGGHEQYF.

This sequence joins TRBV3-1 (or the pseudogene TRBV3-2) and TRBJ2-1; TRBD2 matches at 7 bases. From germline, CDR1 is LGHDT and CDR2 YNNKEL (reference sequence). The V gene end was trimmed by 2 bases and the J gene end by 0 bases; junction bases not matched to a gene: 10. The CDR3 length is 18 residues. As DNA, the CDR3 is TGTGCCAGCAGCCAAAGTGGTAGGGGCGGGGGCTCCTACAATGAGCAGTTCTTC. Its protein product is CASSQSGRGGGSYNEQFF.

This chain uses TRBV28 with TRBJ1-3; D not resolved. The germline V gene has CDR1 MDHEN and CDR2 SYDVKM. The CDR3 length is 13 residues. V lost 8 bases and J 6 bases, leaving 14 bases between the germline ends. In nucleotides, the CDR3 is TGTGCCAGCCTAGACCATACTAAAAACACCATATATTTT. This encodes CASLDHTKNTIYF.

The rearrangement joins TRBV9 to TRBJ2-5; a weak D match, TRBD2 (7 bases). The germline gives CDR1 SGDLS, CDR2 YYNGEE. This CDR3 is 17 amino acids long. V shed 4 bases and J shed 2 bases, with 21 bases lying between them. CDR3 DNA sequence: TGTGCCAGCAGCCGGAGGGGAGGGGGACTCGGGCAAGAGACCCAGTACTTC. Translated: CASSRRGGGLGQETQYF.

The V gene is TRBV5-1, the J gene TRBJ1-4; TRBD1 matches at 7 bases. The CDR3 has 14 amino acids. Germline CDR1 reads SGHRS; CDR2 reads YFSETQ. Trimming at V came to 4 bases and at J to 8 bases, leaving 8 bases not matched to a gene. The CDR3 DNA is TGCGCCAGCAGCCGAGACAGGGAAGGAGAAAAACTGTTTTTT. It codes for CASSRDREGEKLFF.